This entry features one T cell receptor beta chain sequence. Germline CDR1 is SNHLY and CDR2 is FYNNEI. The CDR3 spans 14 residues. Between the trimmed V and J ends, which lost 3 bases and 7 bases, there was a span of 12 bases. Those enrolled in Seattle joined during active infection and were followed longitudinally afterward. The data were obtained in a study of blood T cell repertoires in COVID-19. Study-wide background: Whether acute or convalescent, the COVID-19 samples came from the United States, Italy and Spain.

In the original workflow: Scientists estimated how many nucleated cells there were by amplifying reference gene primers. Using immunoSEQ multiplex PCR, the repertoire was profiled, and TCRdb retains in-frame clones only, with some absent. That table furnishes V, J and clone size, whereas the DNA furnished D and trimming. The data hold some 450,000 clones, with around 89% observed a single time. Specimen: peripheral blood. The gene calls are TRBV2 and TRBJ1-4; no definite D call. The receptor comes from a woman aged 45-65 years with COVID-19, enrolled during active disease. In DNA form, the CDR3 reads TGTGCCAGCAGTGAGTCACAGCGGGGTGAAAAACTGTTTTTT. This sequence encodes CASSESQRGEKLFF.